This T cell receptor (beta chain) was captured in a study of cytomegalovirus exposure and HLA in healthy donors. Study-wide findings and caveats: In a later analysis, at a false discovery rate of 0.05, roughly 16,000 TCR beta sequences matched HLA alleles. The majority of TCR sequences were rare, yet some public TCRs appeared in many donors. A later analysis showed TCR association rates differing by HLA locus, peaking at DRB1 and lowest at HLA-C.

A note on this clone: Its target is unknown.

This CDR3 is built from 16 residues. V shed 4 bases and J 0 bases; nucleotides not matched to a gene: 7. Germline CDR1 is PRHDT and CDR2 is FYEKMQ (reference sequence). Likely unrecorded immune exposures existed in these nominally healthy donors. Use of 60 Vbeta and 13 Jbeta primers characterized the PCR. The data were produced by immunoSEQ multiplex PCR, yet TCRdb's version contains in-frame clones alone and is incomplete. This repertoire shows 90,000 to 120,000 clones, around 78% found once; its top ten account for roughly 8%. The sequence was obtained from a man aged 25 to 40 in good health and CMV-seronegative. Sample: PBMCs. The chain couples TRBV13 to TRBJ1-1; TRBD1 matches at 8 bases. The CDR3 region is CASSSTGAYMNTEAFF. The CDR3 DNA is TGTGCCAGCAGCTCGACAGGGGCCTACATGAACACTGAAGCTTTCTTT.